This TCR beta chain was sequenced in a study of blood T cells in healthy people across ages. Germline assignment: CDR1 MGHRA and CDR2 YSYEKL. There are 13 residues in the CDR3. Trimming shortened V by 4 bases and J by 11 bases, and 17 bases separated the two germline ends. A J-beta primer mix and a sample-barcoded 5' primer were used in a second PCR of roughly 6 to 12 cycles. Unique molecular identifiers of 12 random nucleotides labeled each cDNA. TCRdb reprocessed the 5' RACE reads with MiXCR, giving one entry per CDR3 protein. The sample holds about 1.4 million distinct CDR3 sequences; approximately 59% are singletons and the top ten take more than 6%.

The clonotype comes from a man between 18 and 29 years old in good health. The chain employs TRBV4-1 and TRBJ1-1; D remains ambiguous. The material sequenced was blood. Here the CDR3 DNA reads TGCGCCAGCAGCCCCCGAGGAGTTCGCGGTGCTTTCTTT. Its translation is CASSPRGVRGAFF.